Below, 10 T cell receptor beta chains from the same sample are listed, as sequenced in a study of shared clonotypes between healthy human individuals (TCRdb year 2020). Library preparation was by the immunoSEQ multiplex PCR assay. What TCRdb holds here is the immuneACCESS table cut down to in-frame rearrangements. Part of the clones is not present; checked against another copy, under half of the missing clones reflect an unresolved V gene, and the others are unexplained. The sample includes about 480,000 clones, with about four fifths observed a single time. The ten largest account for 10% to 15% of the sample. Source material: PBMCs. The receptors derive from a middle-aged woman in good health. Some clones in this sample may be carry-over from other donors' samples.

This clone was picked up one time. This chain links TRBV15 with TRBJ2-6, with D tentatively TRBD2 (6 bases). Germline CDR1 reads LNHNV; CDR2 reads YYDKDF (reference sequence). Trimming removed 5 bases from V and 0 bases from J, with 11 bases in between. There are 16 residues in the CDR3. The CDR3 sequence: CATSRRGASGANVLTF. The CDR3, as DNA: TGTGCCACCAGCCGGAGGGGAGCCTCTGGGGCCAACGTCCTGACTTTC.

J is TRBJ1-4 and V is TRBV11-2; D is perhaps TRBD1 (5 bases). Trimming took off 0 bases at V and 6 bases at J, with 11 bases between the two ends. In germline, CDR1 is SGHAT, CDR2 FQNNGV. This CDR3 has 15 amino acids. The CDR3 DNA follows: TGTGCCAGCAGCTTAGATCCGGGACCTTATGAAAAACTGTTTTTT. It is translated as CASSLDPGPYEKLFF.

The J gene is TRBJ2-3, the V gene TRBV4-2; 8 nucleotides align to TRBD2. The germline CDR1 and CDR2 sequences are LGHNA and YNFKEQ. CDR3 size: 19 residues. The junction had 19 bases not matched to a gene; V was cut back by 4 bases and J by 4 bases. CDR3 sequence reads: CASSRQSIDPTGGADTQYF. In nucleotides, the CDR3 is TGTGCCAGCAGCCGCCAGTCGATCGACCCGACGGGGGGGGCAGATACGCAGTATTTT.

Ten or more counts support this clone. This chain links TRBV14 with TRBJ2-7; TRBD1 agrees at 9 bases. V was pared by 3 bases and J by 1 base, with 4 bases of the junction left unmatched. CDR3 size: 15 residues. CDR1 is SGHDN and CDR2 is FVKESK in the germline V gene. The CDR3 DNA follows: TGTGCCAGCAGCCACGGGACAGGGTGGTCCTACGAGCAGTACTTC. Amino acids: CASSHGTGWSYEQYF.

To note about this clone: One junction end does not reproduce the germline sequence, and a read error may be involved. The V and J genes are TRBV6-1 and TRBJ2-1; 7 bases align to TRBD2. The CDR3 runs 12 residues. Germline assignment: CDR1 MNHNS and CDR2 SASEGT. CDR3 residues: CASSEGLTSELF. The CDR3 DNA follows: TGTGCCAGCAGCGAGGGGTTAACTAGCGAACTCTTC.

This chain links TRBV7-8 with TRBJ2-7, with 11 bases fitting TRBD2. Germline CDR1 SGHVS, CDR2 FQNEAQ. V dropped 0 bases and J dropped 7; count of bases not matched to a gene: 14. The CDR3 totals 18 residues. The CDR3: CASSLASLAGVRVGEQYF. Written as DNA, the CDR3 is TGTGCCAGCAGCTTAGCTTCACTAGCGGGAGTCAGGGTGGGGGAGCAGTACTTC. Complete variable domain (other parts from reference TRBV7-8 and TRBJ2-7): GAGVSQSPRYKVAKRGQDVALRCDPISGHVSLFWYQQALGQGPEFLTYFQNEAQLDKSGLPSDRFFAERPEGSVSTLKIQRTQQEDSAVYLCASSLASLAGVRVGEQYFGPGTRLTVT.

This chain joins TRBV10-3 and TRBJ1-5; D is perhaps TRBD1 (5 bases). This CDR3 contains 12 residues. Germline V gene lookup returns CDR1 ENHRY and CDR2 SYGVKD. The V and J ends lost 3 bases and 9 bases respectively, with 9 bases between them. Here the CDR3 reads CAISDPGGPQHF. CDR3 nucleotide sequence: TGTGCCATCAGTGACCCGGGGGGGCCCCAGCATTTT.

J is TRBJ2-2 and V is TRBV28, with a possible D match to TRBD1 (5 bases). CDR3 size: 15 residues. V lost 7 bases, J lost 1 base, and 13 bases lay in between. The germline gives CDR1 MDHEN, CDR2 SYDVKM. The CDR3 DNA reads TGTGCCAGCACCTCACCCCAGGGGAACACCGGGGAGCTGTTTTTT. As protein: CASTSPQGNTGELFF. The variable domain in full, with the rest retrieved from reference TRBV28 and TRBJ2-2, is DVKVTQSSRYLVKRTGEKVFLECVQDMDHENMFWYRQDPGLGLRLIYFSYDVKMKEKGDIPEGYSVSREKKERFSLILESASTNQTSMYLCASTSPQGNTGELFFGEGSRLTVL.

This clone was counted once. CDR3 residues: CASSSGDRMGTEAFF. The DNA for the CDR3 is TGTGCCAGCAGCTCAGGAGACAGGATGGGCACTGAAGCTTTCTTT. The chain carries TRBV5-8 and TRBJ1-1; D perhaps matches TRBD1 (6 bases). Per germline, CDR1 SGHTS and CDR2 YDEGEE. Trimming removed 3 bases at V and 4 bases at J, with 16 bases between. The CDR3 runs 15 residues.

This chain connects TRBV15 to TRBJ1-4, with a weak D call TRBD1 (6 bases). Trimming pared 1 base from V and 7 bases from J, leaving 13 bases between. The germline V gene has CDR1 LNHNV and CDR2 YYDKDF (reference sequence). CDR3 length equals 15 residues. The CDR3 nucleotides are TGTGCCACCAGCAGAGCAGGGGCAGGCGGTGAAAAACTGTTTTTT. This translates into CATSRAGAGGEKLFF.